Listed below are T cell receptor beta chains from one sample, sequenced in a study of T cells in localized non-small cell lung cancer. The data were produced by immunoSEQ multiplex PCR, yet TCRdb's version contains in-frame clones alone and is incomplete. The sample has around 83,000 clones, 60% to 85% seen once. This specimen was PBMCs, taken before any cancer treatment. The receptors derive from a man aged 35 to 70 with stage II squamous cell lung carcinoma. Each CDR3 is given with its conserved first and last residue.

J	V	CDR3
TRBJ1-6	TRBV27	CASRLGLGSPLHF
TRBJ2-5	TRBV6-5	CASSRTSATRETQYF
TRBJ2-7	TRBV27	CASSLSGGVEQYF
TRBJ2-1	TRBV11-2	CASSFDYNEQFF
TRBJ2-1	TRBV7-8	CASSLAGGSNEQFF
TRBJ1-5	TRBV4-3	CASSPHTGMGQPQHF
TRBJ1-4	TRBV30	CAWLSGRGTEKLFF
TRBJ2-5	TRBV5-1	CASSPILGYQETQYF
TRBJ2-3	TRBV27	CASSLSDRGTDTQYF
TRBJ1-4	TRBV10-3	CAITRGQGEKLFF
TRBJ1-5	TRBV19	CASDRDRGLEPQHF
TRBJ1-1	TRBV7-2	CASSSYTEAFF
TRBJ2-1	TRBV29-1	CSTGVGLAYNEQFF
TRBJ1-5	TRBV2	CASSPLAQPQHF
TRBJ2-3	TRBV6-1	CASSEYAGATDTQYF
TRBJ2-3	TRBV5-1	CASSLDLGGLRSADTQYF
TRBJ2-7	TRBV7-3	CASGGAGAPYF
TRBJ2-1	TRBV5-1	CASSLEVPDPYNEQFF
TRBJ1-1	TRBV5-8	CASSPRDRVDTEAFF
TRBJ1-5	TRBV19	CASGDVAQPQHF
TRBJ2-1	TRBV18	CASSPGGTGMSDEQFF
TRBJ2-2	TRBV30	CAWRAPGTGGRGELFF
TRBJ2-3	TRBV2	CASSDPLQDTDTQYF
TRBJ1-6	TRBV7-9	CASGRREGRNSPLHF
TRBJ2-4	TRBV7-2	CASSPRLAGGIDKNIQYF
TRBJ1-5	TRBV2	CASRSGQNQPQHF
TRBJ1-3	TRBV27	CASSSNSHPISGNTIYF
TRBJ1-2	TRBV6-5	CASSLTGTAYYGYTF
TRBJ1-4	TRBV30	CAWGKGQGGEKLFF
TRBJ2-7	TRBV11-1	CASSSLRTGIYEQYF
TRBJ2-2	TRBV11-1	CASSHGAGQGTNTGELFF